This is a list of T cell receptor beta chains from one sample in a study of T-cell memory formation after mild COVID-19. One entry per CDR3 protein, called by TCRdb with MiXCR from the 5' RACE reads. The profile covers about half a million distinct CDR3 sequences, with 15% to 20% appearing a single time and about 12% taken by the ten largest. Sequenced input: PBMCs or a T cell subset sorted from them (not recorded which). Receptors were obtained from an adult woman who had mild COVID-19 (a few samples of this study predate the infection). Cell type and time point are not known. Both conserved end residues are trimmed from each CDR3. A D gene is named only where the DNA matches it firmly.

TRBV7-9,TRBJ1-1,NA,ASSAIKNTEAF
TRBV2,TRBJ2-1,NA,ASKGTAGEQF
TRBV5-1,TRBJ2-1,NA,ASSLGTYNEQF
TRBV20-1,TRBJ2-7,TRBD1,SARFGTDVSYEQY
TRBV15,TRBJ2-2,NA,ATSRDWGSTGNRGGELF
TRBV4-1,TRBJ2-5,NA,ASSQAWADTDQETQY
TRBV5-4,TRBJ1-2,NA,ASSWNGRDYGYT
TRBV6-2/TRBV6-3,TRBJ2-2,NA,ASSYSEAGELF
TRBV2,TRBJ1-1,NA,ASSEGLRRGTEAF
TRBV12-3/TRBV12-4,TRBJ1-1,NA,ASSSKAGFYTEAF
TRBV5-5,TRBJ2-6,NA,ASSAETVTSGANVLT
TRBV3-1,TRBJ2-3,NA,ASSQDRISTDTQY
TRBV12-3/TRBV12-4,TRBJ1-1,NA,ASSFSGDAREAF
TRBV5-1,TRBJ1-5,TRBD1,ASSPGTGGSQPQH
TRBV7-9,TRBJ1-5,NA,ASGGLNQPQH
TRBV5-1,TRBJ1-1,NA,ASSFTGSSVNTEAF
TRBV7-9,TRBJ1-6,NA,ASSLDQYNSPLH
TRBV9,TRBJ2-3,TRBD2,ASSVSYGGGSRTDTQY
TRBV5-1,TRBJ1-1,NA,ASSRTRGTNTEAF
TRBV29-1,TRBJ1-1,NA,SVPTGSGTEAF
TRBV27,TRBJ1-5,NA,ASSLYGAGSNQPQH
TRBV7-9,TRBJ2-1,TRBD1,ASSLGQRSNEQF
TRBV7-2,TRBJ2-5,NA,ASSLGSQTSGTQY
TRBV2,TRBJ2-6,NA,ASKSSGANVLT
TRBV10-2,TRBJ1-6,NA,ASSAQPADSPLH
TRBV20-1,TRBJ1-2,TRBD1,SARMGQGFRGYT
TRBV10-3,TRBJ2-7,NA,AIGTVGGYEQY
TRBV27,TRBJ1-1,NA,ASSPRQSGLNTEAF
TRBV7-6,TRBJ2-7,NA,ASSLAFSYEQY
TRBV6-6,TRBJ2-5,NA,ASSYSTRGETQY
TRBV19,TRBJ2-1,TRBD2,ATTLSAGAKNEQF
TRBV18,TRBJ1-1,TRBD1,ASSPKTGGVNEAF
TRBV2,TRBJ2-2,TRBD1,ASRIGQGKLKTQGDTGELF
TRBV3-1,TRBJ2-6,NA,ASSQEPGSGANVLT
TRBV18,TRBJ2-7,TRBD2,ASSPLAGPYEQY
TRBV30,TRBJ2-5,TRBD2,AWTGGWETQY
TRBV12-3/TRBV12-4,TRBJ2-3,TRBD2,ASSPLAGYTDTQY
TRBV21-1,TRBJ2-2,NA,ASSRRGQGWDTGELF
TRBV12-3/TRBV12-4,TRBJ1-1,TRBD1,ASSPDRPNTEAF
TRBV6-5,TRBJ2-4,TRBD2,ASRRAGGLTKNIQY
TRBV28,TRBJ2-7,TRBD1,ASSPTGQGALYEQY
TRBV10-3,TRBJ2-3,NA,AISDSAISTDTQY
TRBV6-1,TRBJ1-1,NA,ASSEIWLGDLAEAF
TRBV7-9,TRBJ2-1,NA,ASSSSISYNEQF
TRBV23-1,TRBJ1-6,TRBD1,ASSNYNRGLGSDSPLH
TRBV5-4,TRBJ2-7,TRBD1,ASSLASGGESYEQY
TRBV20-1,TRBJ2-7,TRBD1,SARNPGQAYEQY
TRBV20-1,TRBJ1-5,NA,SARGHSYSNQPQH
TRBV4-1,TRBJ2-3,NA,ASSQVGTQYTDTQY
TRBV5-6,TRBJ2-2,NA,ASSLADLQNTGELF
TRBV21-1,TRBJ1-5,NA,ASSLQGGEAQH
TRBV20-1,TRBJ2-3,NA,SASRGSTDTQY
TRBV15,TRBJ2-2,NA,ATSRVKAGTGELF
TRBV12-3/TRBV12-4,TRBJ2-7,NA,ASSLVNRDYEQY